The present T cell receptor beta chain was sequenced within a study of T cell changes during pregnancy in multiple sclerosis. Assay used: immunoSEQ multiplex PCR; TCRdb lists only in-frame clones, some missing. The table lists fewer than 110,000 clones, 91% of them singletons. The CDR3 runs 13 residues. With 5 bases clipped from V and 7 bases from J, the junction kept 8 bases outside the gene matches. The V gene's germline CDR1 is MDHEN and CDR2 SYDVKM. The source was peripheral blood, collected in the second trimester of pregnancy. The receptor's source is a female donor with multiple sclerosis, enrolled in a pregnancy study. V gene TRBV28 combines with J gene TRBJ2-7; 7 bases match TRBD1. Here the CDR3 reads CASSPGTVIEQYF. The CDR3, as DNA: TGTGCCAGCAGTCCTGGGACAGTGATTGAGCAGTACTTC.